Here is one TCR beta chain with its context. The antigen remains unidentified. One junction end disagrees with the germline gene, perhaps due to a read error. The data derive from a study of cytomegalovirus exposure and HLA in healthy donors. Study summary: Genotyping showed roughly 81% of over 350 donors falling in the Caucasian-associated ancestry cluster. Study-wide points: For most TCR sequences rarity was the rule, although some public TCRs occurred in many donors. There were some V segments, including TRBV6-2 and TRBV6-3, excluded as indistinguishable. Productive rates of about 90% or about 30% were seen for most TCR beta V segments in an earlier analysis.

PCR employed 60 Vbeta and 13 Jbeta primers. Here immunoSEQ multiplex PCR was the method, and the copy in TCRdb shows in-frame clones only, minus some. Counted here are about 190,000 clones, roughly four fifths occurring once; the ten biggest clones make up less than 4%. This CDR3 comprises 14 residues. Germline assignment: CDR1 SNHLY and CDR2 FYNNEI. Sequences were obtained from PBMCs. The sequence derives from a woman aged 25 to 45 in good health and CMV-seropositive. The chain employs TRBV2 and TRBJ2-7; D is possibly TRBD2 (6 bases). CDR3 in amino acids: CASREGQDHYKQYF. In DNA, the CDR3 is TGTGCCAGCAGGGAGGGGCAGGACCACTACAAGCAGTACTTC.